These 25 T cell receptor beta chains share one sample of origin, sequenced in a study of radiation and T cells in renal cell carcinoma (dated by TCRdb to the early 2020s). To prepare the library, the immunoSEQ multiplex PCR assay was applied. Here the immuneACCESS table is served through TCRdb, limited to in-frame sequences with V and J called. Missing clones are a known gap in these copies; in checked studies unresolved V genes cover under half, and the rest lacks a known reason. In this sample the table shows 120,000 or so clones, around four fifths of which occur a single time. The ten largest clones represent 1.5% to 2% of the sample. The time point label of this sample denotes: blood 2 weeks post-SBRT. The treatment or condition label of this sample denotes: 15 Gy SBRT to primary tumor, nephrectomy 4 weeks later. This specimen was blood, taken from a patient whose treatment included radiotherapy and nephrectomy. Every receptor here comes from a woman aged 55-69 years with renal cell carcinoma.

V and J are TRBV30 and TRBJ2-7; D may be TRBD1 (6 bases). Germline assignment: CDR1 GTSNPN and CDR2 SVGIG (reference sequence). This CDR3 is built from 14 residues. V was shortened by 1 base and J by 0 bases, with 10 bases between the two germline ends. The CDR3 DNA reads as TGTGCCTGGAGTGGACAGGCGGGCTCCTACGAGCAGTACTTC. Its translation is CAWSGQAGSYEQYF.

V and J are TRBV11-2 and TRBJ2-1; 11 nucleotides agree with TRBD2. V dropped 5 bases and J dropped 4; count of bases not matched to a gene: 4. This CDR3 spans 15 amino acids. Germline lookup yields CDR1 SGHAT and CDR2 FQNNGV. The CDR3 DNA sequence: TGTGCCAGCAGCCTGGGACTAGCGGCTTACAATGAGCAGTTCTTC. The encoded protein is CASSLGLAAYNEQFF.

The chain joins TRBV5-6 to TRBJ2-7; 7 positions match TRBD1. CDR3 length: 18 residues. Germline V gives CDR1 SGHDT, CDR2 YYEEEE. The ends lost 4 bases at V and 6 bases at J; junction bases unmatched: 22. In DNA, the CDR3 is TGTGCCAGCAGCCCCAGGGGGTCGGTAAGGCCAGAGTATAGCGAGCAGTACTTC. Protein sequence: CASSPRGSVRPEYSEQYF.

The CDR3 DNA follows: TGTGCCAGCAGCTTGGTCGCAAGGGCCAACTACGAGCAGTACTTC. This encodes CASSLVARANYEQYF. The chain employs TRBV7-2 and TRBJ2-7; no firm D call. V lost 3 bases and J 3 bases, leaving 15 bases between the germline ends. From germline, CDR1 is SGHTA and CDR2 FQGNSA. This CDR3 is built from 15 residues. Together with reference TRBV7-2 and TRBJ2-7, the CDR3 gives the full variable domain: GAGVSQSPSNKVTEKGKDVELRCDPISGHTALYWYRQSLGQGLEFLIYFQGNSAPDKSGLPSDRFSAERTGGSVSTLTIQRTQQEDSAVYLCASSLVARANYEQYFGPGTRLTVT.

The chain is built from TRBV11-2 and TRBJ1-3; tentatively, D is TRBD1 (5 bases). This CDR3 spans 16 amino acids. Germline CDR1 is SGHAT and CDR2 is FQNNGV. The V end lost 5 bases, the J end lost 0 bases, and 14 bases lay between the germline ends. CDR3 residues: CASSVDTGVSGNTIYF. The CDR3 region has the DNA TGTGCCAGCAGCGTGGACACCGGGGTCTCTGGAAACACCATATATTTT.

This clone appeared once. V and J are TRBV5-6 and TRBJ2-5, with D perhaps TRBD1 (5 bases). The CDR3 runs 14 residues. The V and J ends lost 0 bases and 1 base respectively, with 7 bases between them. Germline CDR1 and CDR2: SGHDT and YYEEEE. The CDR3 sequence: CASSLDRSQETQYF. The CDR3 region has the DNA TGTGCCAGCAGCTTGGACAGGAGCCAAGAGACCCAGTACTTC.

CDR3 sequence (DNA): TGCGCCAGCAGCCAAGAAGGGGCCTCAACCTATGGCTACACCTTC. Encoded protein: CASSQEGASTYGYTF. The chain couples TRBV4-1 to TRBJ1-2; the D gene is possibly TRBD1 (5 bases). The CDR3 has 15 amino acids. Per the germline V gene, CDR1 is MGHRA and CDR2 is YSYEKL. Trimming left V 0 bases short and J 4 bases short, with 12 bases between.

V and J are TRBV5-1 and TRBJ2-2; the D is unclear. This CDR3 comprises 17 residues. V lost 1 base, J lost 0 bases, and 13 bases lay in between. Germline V lookup: CDR1 SGHRS, CDR2 YFSETQ. CDR3 DNA sequence: TGCGCCAGCAGCTTGAAAGGGTCGGCATCGAACACCGGGGAGCTGTTTTTT. This codes for CASSLKGSASNTGELFF.

The V and J genes are TRBV9 and TRBJ2-5; 8 nucleotides agree with TRBD2. V shed 2 bases and J 3 bases; nucleotides not matched to a gene: 6. The CDR3 consists of 15 residues. Looked up from germline, CDR1 is SGDLS and CDR2 is YYNGEE. The CDR3 here is CASSVWAGGEETQYF. CDR3 coding DNA: TGTGCCAGCAGCGTTTGGGCGGGAGGCGAAGAGACCCAGTACTTC.

The chain uses TRBV15 and TRBJ2-5; D remains unclear. The V end lost 2 bases, the J end lost 2 bases, and 6 bases lay between the germline ends. CDR3 length: 13 amino acids. Germline V gene sequence: CDR1 LNHNV, CDR2 YYDKDF (reference sequence). Here the CDR3 reads CATSRNSQETQYF. CDR3 DNA sequence: TGTGCCACCAGCAGAAATTCTCAAGAGACCCAGTACTTC.

The genes are TRBV4-1 and TRBJ1-4, with 9 bases matching TRBD1. CDR1 and CDR2 from the germline V gene are MGHRA and YSYEKL. Unmatched junction bases numbered 2, after V lost 4 bases and J lost 8 bases. The CDR3 is 13 residues long. The CDR3 DNA reads as TGCGCCAGCAGCCCGGGGACAGGGGAAAAACTGTTTTTT. Translation gives CASSPGTGEKLFF.

The chain has TRBV2 and TRBJ2-3; 9 positions agree with TRBD1. The length of the CDR3 is 14 residues. CDR1 and CDR2 from the germline V gene are SNHLY and FYNNEI. V dropped 8 bases and J dropped 13; count of bases not matched to a gene: 16. The CDR3 protein is CASGMDTGTGSKYF. CDR3 in DNA: TGTGCCAGCGGGATGGACACCGGGACAGGGTCTAAGTATTTT.

V is TRBV19 and J is TRBJ1-1; D is perhaps TRBD1 (6 bases). This CDR3 contains 15 residues. The germline V gene encodes CDR1 LNHDA and CDR2 SQIVND (reference sequence). V was clipped by 3 bases and J by 4 bases, with 15 bases between them. CDR3 sequence reads: CASSMAGGLVTEAFF. The CDR3 DNA sequence: TGTGCCAGTAGTATGGCCGGGGGCTTGGTCACTGAAGCTTTCTTT.

CDR3 nucleotides: TGTGCCAGCAGCGCTAAAGACTCGACCGGGGAGCTGTTTTTT. Translated, it gives CASSAKDSTGELFF. The chain has TRBV9 and TRBJ2-2; D not resolved. The germline CDR1 and CDR2 sequences are SGDLS and YYNGEE. Trimming shortened V by 3 bases and J by 5 bases, and 11 bases separated the two germline ends. The length of the CDR3 is 14 residues.

This clone was picked up one time. The V and J genes are TRBV6-1 and TRBJ2-7; the D is unclear. Trimming pared 8 bases from V and 3 bases from J, leaving 17 bases between. Germline V lookup: CDR1 MNHNS, CDR2 SASEGT. The CDR3 sequence is 14 residues long. CDR3 sequence reads: CASQPWGSNYEQYF. CDR3 bases: TGTGCCAGCCAGCCCTGGGGTAGCAACTACGAGCAGTACTTC.

The J gene is TRBJ1-5, the V gene TRBV5-1; D is undetermined. The CDR3 loop spans 15 amino acids. From germline, CDR1 is SGHRS and CDR2 YFSETQ. Trimming shortened V by 0 bases and J by 4 bases, and 11 bases separated the two germline ends. CDR3 region: CASSLDSTLNQPQHF. The DNA for the CDR3 is TGCGCCAGCAGCTTGGACAGCACTCTAAATCAGCCCCAGCATTTT. Full variable domain (outside the CDR3, taken from reference TRBV5-1 and TRBJ1-5): KAGVTQTPRYLIKTRGQQVTLSCSPISGHRSVSWYQQTPGQGLQFLFEYFSETQRNKGNFPGRFSGRQFSNSRSEMNVSTLELGDSALYLCASSLDSTLNQPQHFGDGTRLSIL.

The chain carries TRBV5-4 and TRBJ1-2, with a possible D match to TRBD1 (6 bases). Trimming stripped 0 bases from V and 4 bases from J, with 10 bases between. The CDR3 is made up of 14 amino acids. The germline V gene has CDR1 SGHNT and CDR2 YYREEE (reference sequence). CDR3 amino acids: CASSLDRAGYGYTF. CDR3 DNA sequence: TGTGCCAGCAGCTTGGACAGGGCCGGCTATGGCTACACCTTC.

This chain uses TRBV12-5 with TRBJ1-1; D unclear. This CDR3 is built from 13 residues. Germline values: CDR1 LGHNT, CDR2 FRNRAP. Trimming shortened V by 0 bases and J by 4 bases, and 6 bases separated the two germline ends. CDR3 loop: CASGLVGGTEAFF. CDR3 bases: TGTGCTAGTGGTTTGGTAGGAGGCACTGAAGCTTTCTTT. The complete variable domain, with remaining parts taken from reference TRBV12-5 and TRBJ1-1, reads DARVTQTPRHKVTEMGQEVTMRCQPILGHNTVFWYRQTMMQGLELLAYFRNRAPLDDSGMPKDRFSAEMPDATLATLKIQPSEPRDSAVYFCASGLVGGTEAFFGQGTRLTVV.

The rearrangement uses TRBV9 and TRBJ2-3, with 8 bases that match TRBD2. Trimming at V came to 0 bases and at J to 4 bases, leaving 7 bases not matched to a gene. CDR3 length: 16 amino acids. Germline CDR1 and CDR2: SGDLS and YYNGEE. The CDR3 sequence is CASSVAGSGGADTQYF. In nucleotides, the CDR3 is TGTGCCAGCAGCGTAGCTGGCAGCGGGGGCGCAGATACGCAGTATTTT. The full variable domain, its missing parts supplied by reference TRBV9 and TRBJ2-3, is DSGVTQTPKHLITATGQRVTLRCSPRSGDLSVYWYQQSLDQGLQFLIQYYNGEERAKGNILERFSAQQFPDLHSELNLSSLELGDSALYFCASSVAGSGGADTQYFGPGTRLTVL.

This chain connects TRBV27 to TRBJ2-7; D is uncertain. This CDR3 comprises 12 residues. V was pared by 4 bases and J by 8 bases, with 12 bases between. Germline assignment: CDR1 MNHEY and CDR2 SMNVEV (reference sequence). The DNA for the CDR3 is TGTGCCAGCAGTTCAACACCGTCTCAGCAGTACTTC. Its protein product is CASSSTPSQQYF.

The DNA of the CDR3 is TGCGCCAGCAGCTCCGGACAGAGCACAGATACGCAGTATTTT. It codes for CASSSGQSTDTQYF. This chain uses TRBV5-1 with TRBJ2-3, with a possible D match to TRBD1 (6 bases). The CDR3 runs to 14 residues. V was pared by 3 bases and J by 0 bases, with 8 bases between. CDR1 is SGHRS, CDR2 YFSETQ, per germline.

In the case of this clone: Other DNA sequences in this specimen translate into the identical CDR3. This rearrangement joins TRBV28 to TRBJ1-2, with D perhaps matching TRBD1 (5 bases). The V and J ends lost 3 bases and 4 bases respectively, with 9 bases between them. This CDR3 region has 13 residues. Germline lookup yields CDR1 MDHEN and CDR2 SYDVKM. This CDR3 reads CASSFGTAYGYTF. CDR3 in DNA: TGTGCCAGCAGTTTTGGGACGGCCTATGGCTACACCTTC.

V usage is TRBV2 and J usage is TRBJ2-7, with D possibly being TRBD1 or TRBD2 (5 bases each). The length of the CDR3 is 13 residues. Germline CDR1 is SNHLY and CDR2 is FYNNEI. V was pared by 6 bases and J by 3 bases, with 12 bases between. The CDR3 DNA is TGTGCCAGCAGGAGGGGACCAGACTACGAGCAGTACTTC. This translates into CASRRGPDYEQYF.

On this clone itself: The sample contains more than one DNA sequence encoding this CDR3. The rearrangement joins TRBV7-9 to TRBJ2-7; unclear D gene. With 4 bases removed from V and 4 bases from J, the gap between germline ends came to 8 bases. Germline CDR1 and CDR2: SEHNR and FQNEAQ (reference sequence). The CDR3 has 12 amino acids. The CDR3 is CASSSLGYEQYF. The CDR3 DNA reads TGTGCCAGCAGCTCGCTGGGGTACGAGCAGTACTTC.

This rearrangement joins TRBV7-9 to TRBJ1-1, with a possible D match to TRBD1 (6 bases). V gave up 3 bases and J gave up 3 bases, with 14 bases separating them. Per the germline V gene, CDR1 is SEHNR and CDR2 is FQNEAQ (reference sequence). The CDR3 covers 15 residues. The CDR3, as DNA: TGTGCCAGCAGCTTCCTCTTACAGGGCCACACTGAAGCTTTCTTT. Encoded protein: CASSFLLQGHTEAFF.